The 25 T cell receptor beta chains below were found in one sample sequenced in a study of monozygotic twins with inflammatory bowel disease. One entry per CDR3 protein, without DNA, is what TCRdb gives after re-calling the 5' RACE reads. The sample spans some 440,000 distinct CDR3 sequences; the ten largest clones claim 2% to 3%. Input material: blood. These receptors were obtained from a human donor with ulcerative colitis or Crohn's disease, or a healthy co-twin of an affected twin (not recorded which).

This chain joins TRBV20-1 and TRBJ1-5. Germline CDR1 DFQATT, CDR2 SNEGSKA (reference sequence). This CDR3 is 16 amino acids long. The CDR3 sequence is CSAGTGAGTFYQPQHF.

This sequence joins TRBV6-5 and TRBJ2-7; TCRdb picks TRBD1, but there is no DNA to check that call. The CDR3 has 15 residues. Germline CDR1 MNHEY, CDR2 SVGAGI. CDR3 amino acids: CASIDSTGVEGEQYF.

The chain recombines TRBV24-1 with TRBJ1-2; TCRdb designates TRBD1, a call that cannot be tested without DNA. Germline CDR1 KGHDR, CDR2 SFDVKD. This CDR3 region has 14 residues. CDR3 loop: CATSDPVLVGGYTF.

The CDR3 reads CSARDETGVGYTF. The gene calls are TRBV20-1 and TRBJ1-2; as DNA is missing, the TRBD1 call by TCRdb cannot be tested. Looked up from germline, CDR1 is DFQATT and CDR2 is SNEGSKA (reference sequence). This CDR3 spans 13 amino acids.

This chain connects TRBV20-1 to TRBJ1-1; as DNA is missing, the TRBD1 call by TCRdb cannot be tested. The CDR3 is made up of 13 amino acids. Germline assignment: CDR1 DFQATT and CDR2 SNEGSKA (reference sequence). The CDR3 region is CSASGPSHTEAFF.

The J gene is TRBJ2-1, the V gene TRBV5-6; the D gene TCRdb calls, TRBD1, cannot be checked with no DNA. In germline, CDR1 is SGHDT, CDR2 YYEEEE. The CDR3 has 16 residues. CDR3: CASSLGGLWGSNEQFF.

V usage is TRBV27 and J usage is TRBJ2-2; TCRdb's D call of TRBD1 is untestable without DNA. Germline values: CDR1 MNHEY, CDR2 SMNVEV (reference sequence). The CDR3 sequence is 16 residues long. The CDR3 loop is CASRRSWTPNTGELFF.

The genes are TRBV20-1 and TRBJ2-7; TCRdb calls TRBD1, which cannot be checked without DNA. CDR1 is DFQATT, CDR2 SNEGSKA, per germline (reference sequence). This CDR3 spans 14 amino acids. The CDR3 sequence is CSAHDRKNPYEQYF.

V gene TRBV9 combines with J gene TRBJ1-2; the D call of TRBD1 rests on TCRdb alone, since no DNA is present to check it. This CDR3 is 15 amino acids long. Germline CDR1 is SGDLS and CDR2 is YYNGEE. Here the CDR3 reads CASSTRTGPNYGYTF.

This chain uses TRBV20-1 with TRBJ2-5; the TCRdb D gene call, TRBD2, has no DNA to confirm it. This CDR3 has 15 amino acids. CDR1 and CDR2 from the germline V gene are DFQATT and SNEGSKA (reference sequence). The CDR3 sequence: CSTRRGLAGRETQYF.

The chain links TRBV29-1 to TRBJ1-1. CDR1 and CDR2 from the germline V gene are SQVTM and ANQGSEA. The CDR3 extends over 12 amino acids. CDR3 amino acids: CSVGFRNTEAFF. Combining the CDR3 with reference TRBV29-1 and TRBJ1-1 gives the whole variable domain SAVISQKPSRDICQRGTSLTIQCQVDSQVTMMFWYRQQPGQSLTLIATANQGSEATYESGFVIDKFPISRPNLTFSTLTVSNMSPEDSSIYLCSVGFRNTEAFFGQGTRLTVV.

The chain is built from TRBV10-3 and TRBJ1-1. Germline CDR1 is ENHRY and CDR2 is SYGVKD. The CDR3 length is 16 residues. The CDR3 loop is CAISERGFDGNTEAFF.

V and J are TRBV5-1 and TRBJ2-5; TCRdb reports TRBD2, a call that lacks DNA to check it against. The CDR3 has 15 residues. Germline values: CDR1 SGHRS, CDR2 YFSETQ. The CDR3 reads CASSLRTSGSETQYF.

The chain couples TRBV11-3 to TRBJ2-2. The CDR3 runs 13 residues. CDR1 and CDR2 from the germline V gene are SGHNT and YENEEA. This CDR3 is CASSRPDGGELFF.

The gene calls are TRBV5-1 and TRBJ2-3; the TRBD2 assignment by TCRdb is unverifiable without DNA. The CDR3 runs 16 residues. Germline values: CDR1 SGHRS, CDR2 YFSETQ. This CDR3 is CASSYRLAASTDTQYF.

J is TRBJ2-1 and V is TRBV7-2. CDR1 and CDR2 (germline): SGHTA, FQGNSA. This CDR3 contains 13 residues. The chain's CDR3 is CASMESSYNEQFF.

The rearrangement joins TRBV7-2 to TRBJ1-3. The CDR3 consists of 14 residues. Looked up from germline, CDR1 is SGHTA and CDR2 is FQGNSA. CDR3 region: CASSFKSSGNTIYF.

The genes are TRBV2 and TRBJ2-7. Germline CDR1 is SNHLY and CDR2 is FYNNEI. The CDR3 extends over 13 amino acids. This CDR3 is CASSDNGAYEQYF.

The CDR3 here is CASSQGGSYSPLHF. The V and J genes are TRBV30 and TRBJ1-6; TCRdb's D call of TRBD1 is untestable without DNA. The V gene's germline CDR1 is GTSNPN and CDR2 SVGIG (reference sequence). The CDR3 has 14 amino acids.

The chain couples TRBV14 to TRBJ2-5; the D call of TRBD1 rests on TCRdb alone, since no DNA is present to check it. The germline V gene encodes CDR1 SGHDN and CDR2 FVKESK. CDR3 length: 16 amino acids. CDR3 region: CASSQDPASYQETQYF.

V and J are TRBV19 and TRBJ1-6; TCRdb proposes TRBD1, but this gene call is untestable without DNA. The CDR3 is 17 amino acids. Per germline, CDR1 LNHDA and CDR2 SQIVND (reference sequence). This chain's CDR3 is CASSSLTGTGVHSPLHF.

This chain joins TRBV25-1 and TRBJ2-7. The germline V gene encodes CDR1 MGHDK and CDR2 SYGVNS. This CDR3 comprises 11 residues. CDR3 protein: CASSWFYEQYF.

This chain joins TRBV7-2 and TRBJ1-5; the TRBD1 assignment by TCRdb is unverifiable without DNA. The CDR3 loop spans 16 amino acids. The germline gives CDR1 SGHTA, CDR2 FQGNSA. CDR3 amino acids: CASSLFGTGVGQPQHF.

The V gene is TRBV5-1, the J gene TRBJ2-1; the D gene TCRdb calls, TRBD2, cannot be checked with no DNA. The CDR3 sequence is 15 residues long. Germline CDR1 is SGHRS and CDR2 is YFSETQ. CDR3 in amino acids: CASSLAPSGYNGQFF. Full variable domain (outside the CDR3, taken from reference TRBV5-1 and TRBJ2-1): KAGVTQTPRYLIKTRGQQVTLSCSPISGHRSVSWYQQTPGQGLQFLFEYFSETQRNKGNFPGRFSGRQFSNSRSEMNVSTLELGDSALYLCASSLAPSGYNGQFFGPGTRLTVL.

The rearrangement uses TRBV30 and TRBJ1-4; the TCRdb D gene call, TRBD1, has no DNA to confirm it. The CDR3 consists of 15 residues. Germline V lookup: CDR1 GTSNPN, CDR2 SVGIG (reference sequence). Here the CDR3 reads CAWSTKGAANEKLFF. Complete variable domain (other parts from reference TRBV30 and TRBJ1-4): SQTIHQWPATLVQPVGSPLSLECTVEGTSNPNLYWYRQAAGRGLQLLFYSVGIGQISSEVPQNLSASRPQDRQFILSSKKLLLSDSGFYLCAWSTKGAANEKLFFGSGTQLSVL.